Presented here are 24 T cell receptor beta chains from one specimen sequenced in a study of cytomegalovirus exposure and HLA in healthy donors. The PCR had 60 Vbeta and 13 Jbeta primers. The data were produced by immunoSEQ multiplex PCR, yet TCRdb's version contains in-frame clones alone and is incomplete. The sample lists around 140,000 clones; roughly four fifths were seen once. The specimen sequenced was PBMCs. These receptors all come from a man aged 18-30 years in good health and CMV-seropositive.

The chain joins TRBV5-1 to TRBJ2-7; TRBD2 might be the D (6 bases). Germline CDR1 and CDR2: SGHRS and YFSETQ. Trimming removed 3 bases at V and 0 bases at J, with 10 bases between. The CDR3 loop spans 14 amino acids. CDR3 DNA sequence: TGCGCCAGCAGCTGGGGGGACGGCTCCTACGAGCAGTACTTC. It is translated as CASSWGDGSYEQYF.

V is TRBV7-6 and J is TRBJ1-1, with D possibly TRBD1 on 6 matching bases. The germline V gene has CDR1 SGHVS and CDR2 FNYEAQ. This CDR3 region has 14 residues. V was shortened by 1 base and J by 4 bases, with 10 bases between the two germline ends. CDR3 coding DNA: TGTGCCAGCAGCTTAGGGGGGCAAGCCACTGAAGCTTTCTTT. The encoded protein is CASSLGGQATEAFF.

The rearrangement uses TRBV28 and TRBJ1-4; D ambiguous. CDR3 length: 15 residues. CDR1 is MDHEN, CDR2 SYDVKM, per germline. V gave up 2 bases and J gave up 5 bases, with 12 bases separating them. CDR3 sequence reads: CASSLGGSGNEKLFF. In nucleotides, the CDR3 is TGTGCCAGCAGTTTAGGAGGGTCCGGGAATGAAAAACTGTTTTTT.

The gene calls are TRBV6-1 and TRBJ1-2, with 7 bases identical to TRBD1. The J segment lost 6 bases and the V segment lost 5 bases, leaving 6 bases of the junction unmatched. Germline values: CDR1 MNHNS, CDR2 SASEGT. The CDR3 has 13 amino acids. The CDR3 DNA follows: TGTGCCAGCAGTACTCCGACAGGGAATGGCTACACCTTC. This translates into CASSTPTGNGYTF.

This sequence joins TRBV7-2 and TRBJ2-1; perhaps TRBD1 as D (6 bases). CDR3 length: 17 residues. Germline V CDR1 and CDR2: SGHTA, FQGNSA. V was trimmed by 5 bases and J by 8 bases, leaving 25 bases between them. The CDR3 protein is CASSTGTTGGNLDEQFF. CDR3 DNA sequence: TGTGCCAGCAGCACCGGGACAACAGGAGGAAATCTGGATGAGCAGTTCTTC.

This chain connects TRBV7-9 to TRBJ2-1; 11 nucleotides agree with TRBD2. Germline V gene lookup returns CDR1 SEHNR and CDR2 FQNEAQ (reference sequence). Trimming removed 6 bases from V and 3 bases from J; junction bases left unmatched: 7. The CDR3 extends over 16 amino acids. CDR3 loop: CASRPVLAGGYNEQFF. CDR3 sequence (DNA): TGTGCCAGCAGACCCGTTCTAGCGGGAGGCTACAATGAGCAGTTCTTC. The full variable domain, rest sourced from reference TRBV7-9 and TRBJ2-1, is DTGVSQNPRHKITKRGQNVTFRCDPISEHNRLYWYRQTLGQGPEFLTYFQNEAQLEKSRLLSDRFSAERPKGSFSTLEIQRTEQGDSAMYLCASRPVLAGGYNEQFFGPGTRLTVL.

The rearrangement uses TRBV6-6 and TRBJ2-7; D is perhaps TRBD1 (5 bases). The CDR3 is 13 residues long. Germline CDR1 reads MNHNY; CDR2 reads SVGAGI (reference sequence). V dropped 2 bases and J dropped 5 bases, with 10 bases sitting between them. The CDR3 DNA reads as TGTGCCAGCAGTTACACCAGGGTGGACGAGCAGTACTTC. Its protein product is CASSYTRVDEQYF.

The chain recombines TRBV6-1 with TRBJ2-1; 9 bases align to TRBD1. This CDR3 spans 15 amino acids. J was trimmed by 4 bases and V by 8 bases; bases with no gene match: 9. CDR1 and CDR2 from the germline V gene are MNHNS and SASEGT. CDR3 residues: CASLGWGQGYNEQFF. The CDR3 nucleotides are TGTGCCAGCCTTGGATGGGGACAGGGTTACAATGAGCAGTTCTTC.

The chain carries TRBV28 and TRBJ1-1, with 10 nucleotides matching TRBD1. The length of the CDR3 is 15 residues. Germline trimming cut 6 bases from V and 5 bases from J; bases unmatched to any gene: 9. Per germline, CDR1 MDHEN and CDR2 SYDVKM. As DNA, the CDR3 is TGTGCCAGCAGAAGAACCGGGACAGGGGTAACTGAAGCTTTCTTT. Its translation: CASRRTGTGVTEAFF.

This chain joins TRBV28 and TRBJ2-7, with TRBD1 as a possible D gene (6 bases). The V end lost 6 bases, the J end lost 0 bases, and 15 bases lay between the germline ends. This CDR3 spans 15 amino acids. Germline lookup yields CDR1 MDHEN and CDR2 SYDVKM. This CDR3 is CASSPRTVLSYEQYF. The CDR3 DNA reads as TGTGCCAGCAGCCCGCGGACAGTCCTCTCCTACGAGCAGTACTTC.

CDR3 in DNA: TGTGCCAGCAGTGGGGAGCGGGACCTTTACGAGCAGTACTTC. Translation: CASSGERDLYEQYF. V is TRBV28 and J is TRBJ2-7, with 7 bases matching TRBD2. CDR1 is MDHEN and CDR2 is SYDVKM in the germline V gene. V shed 5 bases and J 4 bases; nucleotides not matched to a gene: 8. CDR3 length: 14 residues.

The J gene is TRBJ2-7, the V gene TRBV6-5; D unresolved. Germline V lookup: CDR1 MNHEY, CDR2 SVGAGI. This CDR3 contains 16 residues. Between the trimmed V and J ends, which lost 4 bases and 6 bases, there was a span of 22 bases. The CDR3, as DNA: TGTGCCAGCAGTTCCCAATCCTTTCTTGGCCCTTTCGAGCAGTACTTC. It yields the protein CASSSQSFLGPFEQYF.

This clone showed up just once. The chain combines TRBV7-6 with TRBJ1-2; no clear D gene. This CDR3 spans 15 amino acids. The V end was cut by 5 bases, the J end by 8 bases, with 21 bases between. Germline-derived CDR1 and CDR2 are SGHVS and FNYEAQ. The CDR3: CASSPSDWYFRGYTF. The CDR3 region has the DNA TGTGCCAGCAGCCCATCGGACTGGTATTTTCGAGGCTACACCTTC. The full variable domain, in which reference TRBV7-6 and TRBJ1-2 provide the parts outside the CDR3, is GAGVSQSPRYKVTKRGQDVALRCDPISGHVSLYWYRQALGQGPEFLTYFNYEAQQDKSGLPNDRFSAERPEGSISTLTIQRTEQRDSAMYRCASSPSDWYFRGYTFGSGTRLTVV.

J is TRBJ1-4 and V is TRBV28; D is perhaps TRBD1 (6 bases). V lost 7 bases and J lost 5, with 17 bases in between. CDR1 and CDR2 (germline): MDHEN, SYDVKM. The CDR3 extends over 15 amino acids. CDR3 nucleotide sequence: TGTGCCAGCACCGATCAGGGGCAGCTGAATGAAAAACTGTTTTTT. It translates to CASTDQGQLNEKLFF. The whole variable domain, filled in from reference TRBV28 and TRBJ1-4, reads DVKVTQSSRYLVKRTGEKVFLECVQDMDHENMFWYRQDPGLGLRLIYFSYDVKMKEKGDIPEGYSVSREKKERFSLILESASTNQTSMYLCASTDQGQLNEKLFFGSGTQLSVL.

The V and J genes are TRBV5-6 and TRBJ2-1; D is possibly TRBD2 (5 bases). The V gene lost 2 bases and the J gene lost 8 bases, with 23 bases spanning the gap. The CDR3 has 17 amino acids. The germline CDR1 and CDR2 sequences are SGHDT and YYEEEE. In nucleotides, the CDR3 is TGTGCCAGCAGCTTAGACCTCCAACCTAGGGAGTGGGATGAGCAGTTCTTC. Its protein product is CASSLDLQPREWDEQFF.

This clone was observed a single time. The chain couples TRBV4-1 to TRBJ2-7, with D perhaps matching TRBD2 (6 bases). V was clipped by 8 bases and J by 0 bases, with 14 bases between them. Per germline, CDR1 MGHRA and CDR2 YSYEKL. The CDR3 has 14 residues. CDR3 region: CASATSTLSYEQYF. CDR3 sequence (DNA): TGCGCCAGCGCCACTAGCACGCTCTCCTACGAGCAGTACTTC.

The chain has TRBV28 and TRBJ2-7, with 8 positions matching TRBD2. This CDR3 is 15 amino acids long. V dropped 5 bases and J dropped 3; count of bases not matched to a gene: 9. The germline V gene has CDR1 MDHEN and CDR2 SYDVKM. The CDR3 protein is CASSPGGSGDYEQYF. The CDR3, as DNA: TGTGCCAGCAGTCCCGGCGGTAGCGGGGACTACGAGCAGTACTTC. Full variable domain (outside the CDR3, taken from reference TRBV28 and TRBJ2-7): DVKVTQSSRYLVKRTGEKVFLECVQDMDHENMFWYRQDPGLGLRLIYFSYDVKMKEKGDIPEGYSVSREKKERFSLILESASTNQTSMYLCASSPGGSGDYEQYFGPGTRLTVT.

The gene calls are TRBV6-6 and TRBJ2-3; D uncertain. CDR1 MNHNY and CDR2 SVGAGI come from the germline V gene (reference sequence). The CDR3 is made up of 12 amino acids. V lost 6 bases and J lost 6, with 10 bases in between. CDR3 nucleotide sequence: TGTGCCAGCAGCCCAGTTCCCGATACGCAGTATTTT. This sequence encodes CASSPVPDTQYF.

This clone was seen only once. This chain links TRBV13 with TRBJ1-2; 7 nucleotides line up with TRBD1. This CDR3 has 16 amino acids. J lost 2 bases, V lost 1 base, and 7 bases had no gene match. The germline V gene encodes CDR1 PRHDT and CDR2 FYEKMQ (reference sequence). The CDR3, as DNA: TGTGCCAGCAGCTTAGTCGGGGACAGCGAGAACTATGGCTACACCTTC. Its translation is CASSLVGDSENYGYTF.

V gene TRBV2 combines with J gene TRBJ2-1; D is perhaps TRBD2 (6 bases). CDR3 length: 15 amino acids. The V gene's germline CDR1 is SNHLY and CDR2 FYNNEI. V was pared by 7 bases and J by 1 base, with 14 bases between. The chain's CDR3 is CASKDSGVSYNEQFF. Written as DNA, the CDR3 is TGTGCCAGCAAAGACTCGGGAGTTTCCTACAATGAGCAGTTCTTC.

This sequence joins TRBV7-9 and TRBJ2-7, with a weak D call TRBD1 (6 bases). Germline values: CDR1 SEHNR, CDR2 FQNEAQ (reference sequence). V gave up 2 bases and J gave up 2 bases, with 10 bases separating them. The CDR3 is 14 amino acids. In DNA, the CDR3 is TGTGCCAGCAGCTTAACGACAGGACCCTACGAGCAGTACTTC. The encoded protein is CASSLTTGPYEQYF.

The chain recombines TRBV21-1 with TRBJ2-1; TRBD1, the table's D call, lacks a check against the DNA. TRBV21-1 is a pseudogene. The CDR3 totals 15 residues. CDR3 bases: TGTGCCAGCACCCAGGGGGGTAGCTCCTACAATGAGCAGTTCTTC. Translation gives CASTQGGSSYNEQFF.

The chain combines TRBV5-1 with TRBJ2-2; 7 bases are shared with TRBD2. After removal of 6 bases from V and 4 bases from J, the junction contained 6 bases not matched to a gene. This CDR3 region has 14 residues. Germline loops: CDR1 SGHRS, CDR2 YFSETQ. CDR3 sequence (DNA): TGCGCCAGCACCCCTGAGCGGGGCACCGGGGAGCTGTTTTTT. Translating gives CASTPERGTGELFF.

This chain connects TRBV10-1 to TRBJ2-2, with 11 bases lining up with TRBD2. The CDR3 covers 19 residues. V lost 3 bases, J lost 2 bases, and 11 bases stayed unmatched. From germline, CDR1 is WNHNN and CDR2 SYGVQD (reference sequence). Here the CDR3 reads CASSDPPGTSGPNTGELFF. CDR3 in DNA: TGCGCCAGCAGTGACCCTCCGGGGACTAGCGGACCCAACACCGGGGAGCTGTTTTTT.